Shown below are 9 T cell receptor beta chains from a single sample sequenced in a study of blood T cell repertoires in COVID-19. Method: immunoSEQ multiplex PCR; TCRdb's copy keeps in-frame clones and lacks some. The table records 130,000 or so clones, about 80% of them present only once. The specimen was PBMCs or T cells enriched from blood (not recorded which). Source of these receptors: a man in his forties or fifties who had recovered from COVID-19.

This clone is a singleton in its sample. J is TRBJ2-3 and V is TRBV4-3; D uncertain. Germline-derived CDR1 and CDR2 are LGHNA and YSLEER. V lost 1 base, J lost 4 bases, and 12 bases lay in between. The CDR3 sequence is 15 residues long. CDR3 in DNA: TGCGCCAGCAGCCAAGCGCTGGGCAGCCCAGATACGCAGTATTTT. Its translation is CASSQALGSPDTQYF.

The chain recombines TRBV5-1 with TRBJ2-7; D not resolved. The CDR3 consists of 12 residues. Between the trimmed V and J ends, which lost 0 bases and 9 bases, there was a span of 10 bases. Germline V gene sequence: CDR1 SGHRS, CDR2 YFSETQ. CDR3 DNA sequence: TGCGCCAGCAGCTTGGCCGCAGACTCGCAGTACTTC. This sequence encodes CASSLAADSQYF.

This clone was counted a few times. This chain links TRBV20-1 with TRBJ2-3; 8 bases agree with TRBD2. V dropped 3 bases and J dropped 2; count of bases not matched to a gene: 7. The length of the CDR3 is 15 residues. CDR1 DFQATT and CDR2 SNEGSKA come from the germline V gene (reference sequence). The CDR3: CSASPAGAVTDTQYF. CDR3 DNA: TGCAGTGCTAGTCCAGCGGGGGCGGTCACAGATACGCAGTATTTT.

The V and J genes are TRBV10-1 and TRBJ1-1, with a weak D call TRBD1 (6 bases). Deletions cut 2 bases from V and 6 bases from J, with 16 bases between. Per the germline V gene, CDR1 is WNHNN and CDR2 is SYGVQD (reference sequence). The CDR3 is made up of 15 amino acids. The CDR3 protein is CASSEGGAVLSEAFF. As DNA, the CDR3 is TGCGCCAGCAGTGAGGGGGGCGCCGTCCTCTCTGAAGCTTTCTTT.

This clone was seen only once. The identical CDR3 is also encoded by other nucleotide sequences in the sample. The V and J genes are TRBV18 and TRBJ1-1; 7 bases line up with TRBD1. Germline V gives CDR1 KGHSH, CDR2 LQKENI. V was pared by 3 bases and J by 0 bases, with 1 base of the junction left unmatched. This CDR3 contains 14 residues. As DNA, the CDR3 is TGTGCCAGCTCACCTGACAGGGTGAACACTGAAGCTTTCTTT. The encoded protein is CASSPDRVNTEAFF.

The chain carries TRBV3-1 (or the pseudogene TRBV3-2) and TRBJ2-7; 7 bases are shared with TRBD1. The germline V gene has CDR1 LGHDT and CDR2 YNNKEL (reference sequence). V was pared by 4 bases and J by 5 bases, with 8 bases of the junction left unmatched. This CDR3 has 14 amino acids. The CDR3, as DNA: TGTGCCAGCAGCCTTCCGGGACAGTCGGACGAGCAGTACTTC. It codes for CASSLPGQSDEQYF.

V is TRBV14 and J is TRBJ1-2, with D hard to call. Between the trimmed V and J ends, which lost 6 bases and 8 bases, there was a span of 13 bases. The CDR3 consists of 12 residues. Germline CDR1 reads SGHDN; CDR2 reads FVKESK. The CDR3 DNA is TGTGCCAGCAGGTTCAGGAGGAGCGGCTACACCTTC. This translates into CASRFRRSGYTF.

The chain couples TRBV10-2 to TRBJ2-2, with D possibly being TRBD2 (7 bases). Germline V CDR1 and CDR2: WSHSY, SAAADI. There are 16 residues in the CDR3. Trimming took 0 bases from V and 2 from J, leaving 10 bases between them. CDR3 sequence reads: CASSESAGANTGELFF. The CDR3 DNA sequence: TGCGCCAGCAGTGAGTCTGCGGGGGCAAACACCGGGGAGCTGTTTTTT.

This sequence joins TRBV5-1 and TRBJ2-5; TRBD2 aligns across 8 bases. Germline V gives CDR1 SGHRS, CDR2 YFSETQ. The CDR3 sequence is 15 residues long. J gave up 2 bases and V 0 bases, and 3 bases lay outside the gene matches. The CDR3 coding sequence is TGCGCCAGCAGCTTGGTAGCGGGGAATCAAGAGACCCAGTACTTC. Translating it yields CASSLVAGNQETQYF.